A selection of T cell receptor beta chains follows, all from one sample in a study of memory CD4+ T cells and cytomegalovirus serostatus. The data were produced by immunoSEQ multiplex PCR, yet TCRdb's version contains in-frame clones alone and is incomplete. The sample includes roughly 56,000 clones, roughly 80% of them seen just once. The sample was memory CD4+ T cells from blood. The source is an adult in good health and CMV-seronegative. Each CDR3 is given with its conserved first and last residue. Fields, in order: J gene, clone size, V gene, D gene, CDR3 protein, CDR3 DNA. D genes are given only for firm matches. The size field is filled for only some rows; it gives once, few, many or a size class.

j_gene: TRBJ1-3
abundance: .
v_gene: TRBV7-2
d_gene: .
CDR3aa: CASSYRTGSSENTIYF
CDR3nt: TGTGCCAGCAGCTACCGGACGGGATCGTCGGAAAACACCATATATTTT

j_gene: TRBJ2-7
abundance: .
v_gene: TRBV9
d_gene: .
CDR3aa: CASSVEADGTSYEQYF
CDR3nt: TGTGCCAGCAGCGTAGAGGCGGACGGGACCTCCTACGAGCAGTACTTC

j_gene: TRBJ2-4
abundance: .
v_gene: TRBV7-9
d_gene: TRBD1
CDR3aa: CASSPRTGANAKNIQYF
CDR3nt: TGTGCCAGCAGCCCCCGGACAGGGGCAAATGCCAAAAACATTCAGTACTTC

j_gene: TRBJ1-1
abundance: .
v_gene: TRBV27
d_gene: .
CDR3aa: CASSLWDGEAFF
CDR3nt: TGTGCCAGCAGTTTATGGGACGGTGAAGCTTTCTTT

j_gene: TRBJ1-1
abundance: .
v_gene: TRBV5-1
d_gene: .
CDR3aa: CASSLYGSTEAFF
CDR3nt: TGCGCCAGCAGCTTGTATGGCTCCACTGAAGCTTTCTTT

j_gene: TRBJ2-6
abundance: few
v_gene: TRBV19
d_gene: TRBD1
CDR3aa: CASSKSRDRGSGANVLTF
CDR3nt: TGTGCCAGTAGCAAATCACGGGACAGGGGATCAGGGGCCAACGTCCTGACTTTC

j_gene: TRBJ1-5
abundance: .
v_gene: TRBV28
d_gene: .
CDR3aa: CASSSRTQRSQPQHF
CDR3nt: TGTGCCAGCAGTTCTCGGACGCAACGGAGTCAGCCCCAGCATTTT

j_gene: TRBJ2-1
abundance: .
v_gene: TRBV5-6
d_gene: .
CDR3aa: CASSLGWDPAGSYNEQFF
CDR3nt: TGTGCCAGCAGCTTGGGATGGGACCCGGCGGGCTCCTACAATGAGCAGTTCTTC

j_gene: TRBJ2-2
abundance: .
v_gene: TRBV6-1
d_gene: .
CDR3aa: CASSEGSPGELFF
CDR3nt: TGTGCCAGCAGTGAGGGGTCGCCCGGGGAGCTGTTTTTT

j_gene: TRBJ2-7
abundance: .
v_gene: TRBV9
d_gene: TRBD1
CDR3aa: CARRDRGDQFYEQYF
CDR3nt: TGTGCCAGAAGGGACAGGGGGGACCAATTCTACGAGCAGTACTTC

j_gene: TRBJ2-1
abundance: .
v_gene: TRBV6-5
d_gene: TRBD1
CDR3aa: CASSQRPTGEVEQFF
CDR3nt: TGTGCCAGCAGTCAACGACCGACAGGGGAGGTTGAGCAGTTCTTC

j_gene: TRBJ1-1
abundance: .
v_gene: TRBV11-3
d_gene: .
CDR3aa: CASSLGGANTEAFF
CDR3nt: TGTGCCAGCAGCTTAGGCGGGGCGAACACTGAAGCTTTCTTT

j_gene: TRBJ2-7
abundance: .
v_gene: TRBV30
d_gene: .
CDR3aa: CAWSRHPRDEQYF
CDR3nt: TGTGCCTGGAGCAGACACCCGAGGGACGAGCAGTACTTC

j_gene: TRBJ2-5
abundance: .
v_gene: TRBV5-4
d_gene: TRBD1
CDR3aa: CASSGTGPQETQYF
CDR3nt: TGTGCCAGCAGTGGGACAGGCCCCCAAGAGACCCAGTACTTC

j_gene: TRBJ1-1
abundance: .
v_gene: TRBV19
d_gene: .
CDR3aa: CASVLDTEAFF
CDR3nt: TGTGCCAGCGTTTTAGACACTGAAGCTTTCTTT

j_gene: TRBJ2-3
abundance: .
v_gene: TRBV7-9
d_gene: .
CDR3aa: CASSLMTAMTDTQYF
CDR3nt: TGTGCCAGCAGCTTAATGACTGCAATGACAGATACGCAGTATTTT

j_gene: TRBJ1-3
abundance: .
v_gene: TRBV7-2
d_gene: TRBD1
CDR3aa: CASSSDRFIIGNTIYF
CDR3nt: TGTGCCAGCAGCTCGGACAGGTTTATAATTGGAAACACCATATATTTT